A single T cell receptor beta chain is shown here with its context. Every unsorted PBMC PCR replicate was loaded with roughly 0.3 ug DNA, 33,000 or so T cell genomes. The data were produced by immunoSEQ multiplex PCR, yet TCRdb's version contains in-frame clones alone and is incomplete. The sample includes fewer than 600,000 clones, roughly 79% of them seen just once. The sample comes from a study of shared clonotypes between healthy human individuals. This clonotype originated in a woman aged 40 to 50 in good health. Some clones in this sample may be carry-over from other donors' samples. The sequenced material came from PBMCs.

The CDR3 sequence is CASSLPGQGYGYTF. The DNA of the CDR3 is TGTGCCAGCAGCTTACCGGGACAGGGATATGGCTACACCTTC. This chain uses TRBV11-2 with TRBJ1-2, with 9 positions matching TRBD1. The CDR3 consists of 14 residues. In germline, CDR1 is SGHAT, CDR2 FQNNGV. Trimming cost V 2 bases and J 5 bases; bases outside gene matches: 3. Based on the CDR3 plus reference TRBV11-2 and TRBJ1-2, the full variable domain is EAGVAQSPRYKIIEKRQSVAFWCNPISGHATLYWYQQILGQGPKLLIQFQNNGVVDDSQLPKDRFSAERLKGVDSTLKIQPAKLEDSAVYLCASSLPGQGYGYTFGSGTRLTVV.